A single sample is the source of the 32 T cell receptor beta chains below, sequenced in a study of beta chain features in type 1 diabetes. Every isolated RNA sample was fully reverse transcribed, so sequencing captured expressed TCRB transcripts. Generated by immunoSEQ multiplex PCR, the TCRdb table keeps only in-frame clones and is missing some. The sample contains some 900,000 clones, about a sixth of which appear only once. Sequencing was done on a sample of naive CD4+ T cells from blood. These receptors came from a young woman in good health.

This clone was picked up a small number of times. The V call is TRBV11-2, the J call TRBJ2-7; the D is unclear. Trimming took 3 bases from V and 2 from J, leaving 11 bases between them. The CDR3 sequence is 14 residues long. Germline CDR1 reads SGHAT; CDR2 reads FQNNGV. The CDR3 nucleotides read TGTGCCAGCAGCTTGGGTCGGGCTACCTACGAGCAGTACTTC. Encoded protein: CASSLGRATYEQYF.

This clone was seen a few times. The rearrangement joins TRBV6-6 to TRBJ2-5, with 7 bases that match TRBD1. V shed 0 bases, J shed 3 bases, and the junction held 7 bases outside the gene matches. This CDR3 contains 16 residues. Germline CDR1 MNHNY, CDR2 SVGAGI (reference sequence). The CDR3 sequence is CASSYSPKQGKETQYF. CDR3 coding DNA: TGTGCCAGCAGTTACTCCCCCAAACAGGGGAAAGAGACCCAGTACTTC.

This clone was observed a handful of times. The chain combines TRBV5-4 with TRBJ2-4; D not certain. CDR3 length: 12 amino acids. In germline, CDR1 is SGHNT, CDR2 YYREEE (reference sequence). V lost 3 bases and J lost 5, with 6 bases in between. CDR3 sequence (DNA): TGTGCCAGCAGCTCACAAGAAAACATTCAGTACTTC. It specifies CASSSQENIQYF. Supplemented by reference TRBV5-4 and TRBJ2-4, the full variable domain reads ETGVTQSPTHLIKTRGQQVTLRCSSQSGHNTVSWYQQALGQGPQFIFQYYREEENGRGNFPPRFSGLQFPNYSSELNVNALELDDSALYLCASSSQENIQYFGAGTRLSVL.

This clone has only a few counts. The chain recombines TRBV5-8 with TRBJ2-5, with D unclear. Deletions cut 6 bases from V and 5 bases from J, with 14 bases between. Germline loops: CDR1 SGHTS, CDR2 YDEGEE. The CDR3 extends over 13 amino acids. The CDR3, as DNA: TGTGCCAGCACGTCTGGCGACGGTGAGACCCAGTACTTC. Translation: CASTSGDGETQYF. Full variable domain (outside the CDR3, taken from reference TRBV5-8 and TRBJ2-5): EAGVTQSPTHLIKTRGQQATLRCSPISGHTSVYWYQQALGLGLQFLLWYDEGEERNRGNFPPRFSGRQFPNYSSELNVNALELEDSALYLCASTSGDGETQYFGPGTRLLVL.

This chain connects TRBV10-3 to TRBJ2-3, with D unclear. The CDR3 runs 15 residues. CDR1 is ENHRY and CDR2 is SYGVKD in the germline V gene. The V end lost 0 bases, the J end lost 2 bases, and 9 bases lay between the germline ends. The CDR3 DNA sequence: TGTGCCATCAGTGAGTCCAACAGATACACAGATACGCAGTATTTT. Translated, it gives CAISESNRYTDTQYF.

This clone occurred a few times. J is TRBJ2-7 and V is TRBV14, with TRBD2 identical over 8 bases. The junction had 5 bases not matched to a gene; V was cut back by 4 bases and J by 6 bases. This CDR3 spans 13 amino acids. Germline lookup yields CDR1 SGHDN and CDR2 FVKESK. The CDR3 coding sequence is TGTGCCAGCAGCCGGTTTCTAGCGGGCGAGCAGTACTTC. Encoded protein: CASSRFLAGEQYF.

This clone came up many times. V gene TRBV7-9 combines with J gene TRBJ2-1, with a possible D match to TRBD1 (5 bases). Trimming removed 6 bases from V and 3 bases from J, with 9 bases in between. This CDR3 contains 13 residues. The germline gives CDR1 SEHNR, CDR2 FQNEAQ (reference sequence). CDR3 residues: CASRIQVYNEQFF. Here the CDR3 DNA reads TGTGCCAGCAGGATACAGGTCTACAATGAGCAGTTCTTC.

The genes are TRBV4-2 and TRBJ1-2; D might be TRBD1 (6 bases). Trimming left V 1 base short and J 1 base short, with 16 bases between. The CDR3 totals 17 residues. Germline V gene data show CDR1 as LGHNA and CDR2 as YNFKEQ. CDR3 amino acids: CASSQAVTGRSNYGYTF. The CDR3 coding sequence is TGTGCCAGCAGCCAAGCTGTCACAGGGCGAAGTAACTATGGCTACACCTTC.

This clone occurred a few times. The chain links TRBV11-2 to TRBJ2-2, with D uncertain. Germline V lookup: CDR1 SGHAT, CDR2 FQNNGV. V lost 2 bases and J 6 bases, leaving 4 bases between the germline ends. The CDR3 totals 12 residues. CDR3 in amino acids: CASSLFAGELFF. CDR3 coding DNA: TGTGCCAGCAGCTTATTTGCCGGGGAGCTGTTTTTT.

The chain couples TRBV5-1 to TRBJ2-5; D uncertain. Gene TRBJ2-7 matches the end of the DNA better, so the J call may be wrong. This CDR3 is built from 14 residues. Germline V gene data show CDR1 as SGHRS and CDR2 as YFSETQ. CDR3 sequence (DNA): TGCGCCAGCAGCTTGAATCGTGGGAACTACGAGCAGTACTTC. This codes for CASSLNRGNYEQYF.

This clone has a handful of counts. This sequence joins TRBV25-1 and TRBJ2-5; 7 bases agree with TRBD1. The DNA end is more similar to TRBJ2-7, so the J call may be wrong. The V gene's germline CDR1 is MGHDK and CDR2 SYGVNS. This CDR3 region has 18 residues. The CDR3: CASSGYSGTANGSYEQYF. For the CDR3, the DNA is TGTGCCAGCAGTGGGTACTCCGGGACAGCCAACGGGTCCTACGAGCAGTACTTC.

This clone was counted only a few times. The V call is TRBV7-3, the J call TRBJ2-1, with D tentatively TRBD1 (5 bases). The CDR3 runs 18 residues. The V gene lost 5 bases and the J gene lost 0 bases, with 20 bases spanning the gap. Germline CDR1 is SGHTA and CDR2 is FQGTGA. The CDR3 DNA sequence: TGTGCCAGCAGCCAAGAACGGTCCATAAGGGGCTCCTACAATGAGCAGTTCTTC. It yields the protein CASSQERSIRGSYNEQFF.

This chain links TRBV7-9 with TRBJ2-3; the match to TRBD1 covers 8 bases. The CDR3 spans 15 residues. With 5 bases clipped from V and 3 bases from J, the junction kept 7 bases outside the gene matches. Germline V gene lookup returns CDR1 SEHNR and CDR2 FQNEAQ (reference sequence). Here the CDR3 DNA reads TGTGCCAGCAGCCATGACAGGGGACGAACAGATACGCAGTATTTT. This sequence encodes CASSHDRGRTDTQYF.

The CDR3 nucleotides read TGTGCCACGCAGGGCCCCGGACTATCCTACGAGCAGTACTTC. Protein product: CATQGPGLSYEQYF. The V call is TRBV10-3, the J call TRBJ2-7; tentative D call: TRBD2 (6 bases). Trimming shortened V by 10 bases and J by 1 base, and 17 bases separated the two germline ends. This CDR3 comprises 14 residues. Germline loops: CDR1 ENHRY, CDR2 SYGVKD.

The genes are TRBV28 and TRBJ2-4; D remains unclear. The CDR3 has 14 amino acids. Per the germline V gene, CDR1 is MDHEN and CDR2 is SYDVKM. The V and J ends lost 6 bases and 8 bases respectively, with 17 bases between them. The CDR3 sequence is CASSPQAPRDIQYF. For the CDR3, the DNA is TGTGCCAGCAGCCCGCAGGCACCTCGGGACATTCAGTACTTC.

V and J are TRBV5-4 and TRBJ1-6, with 7 bases aligning to TRBD1. Per the germline V gene, CDR1 is SGHNT and CDR2 is YYREEE (reference sequence). This CDR3 contains 16 residues. J gave up 10 bases and V 0 bases, and 10 bases lay outside the gene matches. The chain's CDR3 is CASSLGAWDRESPLHF. Here the CDR3 DNA reads TGTGCCAGCAGCTTGGGTGCTTGGGACAGAGAGTCACCCCTCCACTTT.

The CDR3, as DNA: TGTGCCACCAGCAGAGATCTAGGCAATGAGCAGTTCTTC. This codes for CATSRDLGNEQFF. The V call is TRBV15, the J call TRBJ2-1, with D unresolved. CDR1 LNHNV and CDR2 YYDKDF come from the germline V gene (reference sequence). V was cut by 0 bases and J by 6 bases, with 6 bases left in between. The CDR3 length is 13 residues.

There are a few counts of this clone. This chain's CDR3 is CASSYERVSAFF. The CDR3 coding sequence is TGTGCCAGCAGCTACGAGCGGGTTAGTGCTTTCTTT. The chain joins TRBV7-9 to TRBJ1-1; D is ambiguous. Germline loops: CDR1 SEHNR, CDR2 FQNEAQ (reference sequence). There are 12 residues in the CDR3. Trimming left V 4 bases short and J 11 bases short, with 14 bases between.

V gene TRBV5-1 combines with J gene TRBJ2-1; 7 bases fit TRBD1. Germline lookup yields CDR1 SGHRS and CDR2 YFSETQ. The junction had 5 bases not matched to a gene; V was cut back by 4 bases and J by 1 base. This CDR3 spans 15 amino acids. The CDR3 nucleotides are TGCGCCAGCAGCCGAGAACAGGGGTCCTACAATGAGCAGTTCTTC. Protein sequence: CASSREQGSYNEQFF.

This clone has only a few counts. The gene calls are TRBV28 and TRBJ2-7; 9 bases are shared with TRBD2. Trimming took 3 bases from V and 4 from J; bases not matched to a gene: 7. Germline values: CDR1 MDHEN, CDR2 SYDVKM. The CDR3 has 15 amino acids. DNA of the CDR3: TGTGCCAGCAGTTTGGGACTAGCTGTTTCGTACGAGCAGTACTTC. Protein product: CASSLGLAVSYEQYF.

This clone was detected only a few times. The sample has other DNA sequences that encode this CDR3 too. This chain joins TRBV5-4 and TRBJ2-3; maybe TRBD2 (6 bases). CDR3 length equals 14 residues. CDR1 is SGHNT, CDR2 YYREEE, per germline (reference sequence). Trimming removed 0 bases at V and 3 bases at J, with 8 bases between. CDR3 sequence (DNA): TGTGCCAGCAGCTTGGCCGGGGGAACAGATACGCAGTATTTT. This gives the protein CASSLAGGTDTQYF. Together with reference TRBV5-4 and TRBJ2-3, the CDR3 gives the full variable domain: ETGVTQSPTHLIKTRGQQVTLRCSSQSGHNTVSWYQQALGQGPQFIFQYYREEENGRGNFPPRFSGLQFPNYSSELNVNALELDDSALYLCASSLAGGTDTQYFGPGTRLTVL.

A few counts support this clone. The CDR3 sequence: CASTPGLAGGRRDTQYF. CDR3 nucleotides: TGTGCCAGCACTCCTGGGCTAGCGGGAGGGCGACGGGATACGCAGTATTTT. This rearrangement joins TRBV28 to TRBJ2-3; 12 bases are shared with TRBD2. The CDR3 runs to 17 residues. V was pared by 7 bases and J by 6 bases, with 14 bases of the junction left unmatched. Germline CDR1 reads MDHEN; CDR2 reads SYDVKM.

A few counts support this clone. The chain combines TRBV7-2 with TRBJ2-7; D uncertain. The germline CDR1 and CDR2 sequences are SGHTA and FQGNSA. V was shortened by 4 bases and J by 2 bases, with 12 bases between the two germline ends. The CDR3 consists of 14 residues. CDR3 region: CASSWKGGAYEQYF. CDR3 nucleotides: TGTGCCAGCAGCTGGAAGGGTGGTGCCTACGAGCAGTACTTC.

This clone showed up just a few times. The rearrangement uses TRBV6-6 and TRBJ2-1; 8 positions match TRBD2. The CDR3 consists of 16 residues. Germline-derived CDR1 and CDR2 are MNHNY and SVGAGI (reference sequence). The junction had 11 bases not matched to a gene; V was cut back by 2 bases and J by 8 bases. CDR3 coding DNA: TGTGCCAGCAGTTACCATCAAGGGACTAGTCTGGATGAGCAGTTCTTC. This sequence encodes CASSYHQGTSLDEQFF.

There are a few counts of this clone. The rearrangement joins TRBV19 to TRBJ2-7; 7 bases map to TRBD2. From germline, CDR1 is LNHDA and CDR2 SQIVND (reference sequence). This CDR3 region has 15 residues. Trimming removed 3 bases from V and 0 bases from J; junction bases left unmatched: 5. CDR3 region: CASSMGGSYSYEQYF. The CDR3 DNA is TGTGCCAGTAGTATGGGCGGGAGCTACTCCTACGAGCAGTACTTC.

The chain uses TRBV11-2 and TRBJ2-3; 13 nucleotides align to TRBD2. Germline V gene sequence: CDR1 SGHAT, CDR2 FQNNGV. The V segment lost 0 bases and the J segment 6 bases; nucleotides outside the gene matches: 6. This CDR3 is 17 amino acids long. Written as DNA, the CDR3 is TGTGCCAGCAGCTTAGAGAGAGGGACTAGCGGGATTGATACGCAGTATTTT. Amino acids: CASSLERGTSGIDTQYF.

This clone was seen more than once but under ten times. The rearrangement uses TRBV5-4 and TRBJ2-5, with TRBD1 matching 7 bases. The germline CDR1 and CDR2 sequences are SGHNT and YYREEE (reference sequence). The CDR3 loop spans 13 amino acids. Trimming removed 3 bases from V and 3 bases from J; junction bases left unmatched: 2. The CDR3 bases are TGTGCCAGCAGCTCGGGACAGAAAGAGACCCAGTACTTC. Protein product: CASSSGQKETQYF. Full variable domain (outside the CDR3, taken from reference TRBV5-4 and TRBJ2-5): ETGVTQSPTHLIKTRGQQVTLRCSSQSGHNTVSWYQQALGQGPQFIFQYYREEENGRGNFPPRFSGLQFPNYSSELNVNALELDDSALYLCASSSGQKETQYFGPGTRLLVL.

To note about this clone: Additional DNA sequences in this sample encode the identical CDR3. The V gene is TRBV20-1, the J gene TRBJ2-1; no reliable D call. Germline V lookup: CDR1 DFQATT, CDR2 SNEGSKA (reference sequence). This CDR3 is 11 amino acids long. V was cut by 5 bases and J by 2 bases, with 4 bases left in between. CDR3 sequence reads: CSAGPYNEQFF. CDR3 in DNA: TGCAGTGCTGGCCCCTACAATGAGCAGTTCTTC.

The V and J genes are TRBV18 and TRBJ2-1, with TRBD2 identical over 14 bases. Per the germline V gene, CDR1 is KGHSH and CDR2 is LQKENI. The length of the CDR3 is 14 residues. V was clipped by 5 bases and J by 7 bases; unmatched bases: 1. This CDR3 is CASSWTSGGNEQFF. The DNA of the CDR3 is TGTGCCAGCTCATGGACTAGCGGGGGGAATGAGCAGTTCTTC.

This clone was detected a few times. The chain uses TRBV5-6 and TRBJ1-2; no firm D call. Per the germline V gene, CDR1 is SGHDT and CDR2 is YYEEEE. The V end was cut by 0 bases, the J end by 7 bases, with 7 bases between. The CDR3 is made up of 12 amino acids. The CDR3 DNA reads as TGTGCCAGCAGCTTGGGGAGTACTGGCTACACCTTC. Translated, it gives CASSLGSTGYTF.

This clone was seen a handful of times. The chain uses TRBV7-2 and TRBJ2-5; D uncertain. CDR1 SGHTA and CDR2 FQGNSA come from the germline V gene. The CDR3 totals 13 residues. Trimming removed 5 bases from V and 5 bases from J, with 12 bases in between. The CDR3, as DNA: TGTGCCAGCAGCCAGACACCACCCGAGACCCAGTACTTC. Translated: CASSQTPPETQYF.

There are a few counts of this clone. The identical CDR3 is also encoded by other nucleotide sequences in the sample. This chain uses TRBV7-2 with TRBJ2-3, with 9 bases matching TRBD2. The V gene end was trimmed by 1 base and the J gene end by 5 bases; junction bases not matched to a gene: 7. Germline CDR1 is SGHTA and CDR2 is FQGNSA. This CDR3 region has 16 residues. CDR3 in amino acids: CASSLVAGGAGDTQYF. The CDR3 DNA reads TGTGCCAGCAGCTTAGTTGCGGGAGGGGCGGGAGATACGCAGTATTTT.